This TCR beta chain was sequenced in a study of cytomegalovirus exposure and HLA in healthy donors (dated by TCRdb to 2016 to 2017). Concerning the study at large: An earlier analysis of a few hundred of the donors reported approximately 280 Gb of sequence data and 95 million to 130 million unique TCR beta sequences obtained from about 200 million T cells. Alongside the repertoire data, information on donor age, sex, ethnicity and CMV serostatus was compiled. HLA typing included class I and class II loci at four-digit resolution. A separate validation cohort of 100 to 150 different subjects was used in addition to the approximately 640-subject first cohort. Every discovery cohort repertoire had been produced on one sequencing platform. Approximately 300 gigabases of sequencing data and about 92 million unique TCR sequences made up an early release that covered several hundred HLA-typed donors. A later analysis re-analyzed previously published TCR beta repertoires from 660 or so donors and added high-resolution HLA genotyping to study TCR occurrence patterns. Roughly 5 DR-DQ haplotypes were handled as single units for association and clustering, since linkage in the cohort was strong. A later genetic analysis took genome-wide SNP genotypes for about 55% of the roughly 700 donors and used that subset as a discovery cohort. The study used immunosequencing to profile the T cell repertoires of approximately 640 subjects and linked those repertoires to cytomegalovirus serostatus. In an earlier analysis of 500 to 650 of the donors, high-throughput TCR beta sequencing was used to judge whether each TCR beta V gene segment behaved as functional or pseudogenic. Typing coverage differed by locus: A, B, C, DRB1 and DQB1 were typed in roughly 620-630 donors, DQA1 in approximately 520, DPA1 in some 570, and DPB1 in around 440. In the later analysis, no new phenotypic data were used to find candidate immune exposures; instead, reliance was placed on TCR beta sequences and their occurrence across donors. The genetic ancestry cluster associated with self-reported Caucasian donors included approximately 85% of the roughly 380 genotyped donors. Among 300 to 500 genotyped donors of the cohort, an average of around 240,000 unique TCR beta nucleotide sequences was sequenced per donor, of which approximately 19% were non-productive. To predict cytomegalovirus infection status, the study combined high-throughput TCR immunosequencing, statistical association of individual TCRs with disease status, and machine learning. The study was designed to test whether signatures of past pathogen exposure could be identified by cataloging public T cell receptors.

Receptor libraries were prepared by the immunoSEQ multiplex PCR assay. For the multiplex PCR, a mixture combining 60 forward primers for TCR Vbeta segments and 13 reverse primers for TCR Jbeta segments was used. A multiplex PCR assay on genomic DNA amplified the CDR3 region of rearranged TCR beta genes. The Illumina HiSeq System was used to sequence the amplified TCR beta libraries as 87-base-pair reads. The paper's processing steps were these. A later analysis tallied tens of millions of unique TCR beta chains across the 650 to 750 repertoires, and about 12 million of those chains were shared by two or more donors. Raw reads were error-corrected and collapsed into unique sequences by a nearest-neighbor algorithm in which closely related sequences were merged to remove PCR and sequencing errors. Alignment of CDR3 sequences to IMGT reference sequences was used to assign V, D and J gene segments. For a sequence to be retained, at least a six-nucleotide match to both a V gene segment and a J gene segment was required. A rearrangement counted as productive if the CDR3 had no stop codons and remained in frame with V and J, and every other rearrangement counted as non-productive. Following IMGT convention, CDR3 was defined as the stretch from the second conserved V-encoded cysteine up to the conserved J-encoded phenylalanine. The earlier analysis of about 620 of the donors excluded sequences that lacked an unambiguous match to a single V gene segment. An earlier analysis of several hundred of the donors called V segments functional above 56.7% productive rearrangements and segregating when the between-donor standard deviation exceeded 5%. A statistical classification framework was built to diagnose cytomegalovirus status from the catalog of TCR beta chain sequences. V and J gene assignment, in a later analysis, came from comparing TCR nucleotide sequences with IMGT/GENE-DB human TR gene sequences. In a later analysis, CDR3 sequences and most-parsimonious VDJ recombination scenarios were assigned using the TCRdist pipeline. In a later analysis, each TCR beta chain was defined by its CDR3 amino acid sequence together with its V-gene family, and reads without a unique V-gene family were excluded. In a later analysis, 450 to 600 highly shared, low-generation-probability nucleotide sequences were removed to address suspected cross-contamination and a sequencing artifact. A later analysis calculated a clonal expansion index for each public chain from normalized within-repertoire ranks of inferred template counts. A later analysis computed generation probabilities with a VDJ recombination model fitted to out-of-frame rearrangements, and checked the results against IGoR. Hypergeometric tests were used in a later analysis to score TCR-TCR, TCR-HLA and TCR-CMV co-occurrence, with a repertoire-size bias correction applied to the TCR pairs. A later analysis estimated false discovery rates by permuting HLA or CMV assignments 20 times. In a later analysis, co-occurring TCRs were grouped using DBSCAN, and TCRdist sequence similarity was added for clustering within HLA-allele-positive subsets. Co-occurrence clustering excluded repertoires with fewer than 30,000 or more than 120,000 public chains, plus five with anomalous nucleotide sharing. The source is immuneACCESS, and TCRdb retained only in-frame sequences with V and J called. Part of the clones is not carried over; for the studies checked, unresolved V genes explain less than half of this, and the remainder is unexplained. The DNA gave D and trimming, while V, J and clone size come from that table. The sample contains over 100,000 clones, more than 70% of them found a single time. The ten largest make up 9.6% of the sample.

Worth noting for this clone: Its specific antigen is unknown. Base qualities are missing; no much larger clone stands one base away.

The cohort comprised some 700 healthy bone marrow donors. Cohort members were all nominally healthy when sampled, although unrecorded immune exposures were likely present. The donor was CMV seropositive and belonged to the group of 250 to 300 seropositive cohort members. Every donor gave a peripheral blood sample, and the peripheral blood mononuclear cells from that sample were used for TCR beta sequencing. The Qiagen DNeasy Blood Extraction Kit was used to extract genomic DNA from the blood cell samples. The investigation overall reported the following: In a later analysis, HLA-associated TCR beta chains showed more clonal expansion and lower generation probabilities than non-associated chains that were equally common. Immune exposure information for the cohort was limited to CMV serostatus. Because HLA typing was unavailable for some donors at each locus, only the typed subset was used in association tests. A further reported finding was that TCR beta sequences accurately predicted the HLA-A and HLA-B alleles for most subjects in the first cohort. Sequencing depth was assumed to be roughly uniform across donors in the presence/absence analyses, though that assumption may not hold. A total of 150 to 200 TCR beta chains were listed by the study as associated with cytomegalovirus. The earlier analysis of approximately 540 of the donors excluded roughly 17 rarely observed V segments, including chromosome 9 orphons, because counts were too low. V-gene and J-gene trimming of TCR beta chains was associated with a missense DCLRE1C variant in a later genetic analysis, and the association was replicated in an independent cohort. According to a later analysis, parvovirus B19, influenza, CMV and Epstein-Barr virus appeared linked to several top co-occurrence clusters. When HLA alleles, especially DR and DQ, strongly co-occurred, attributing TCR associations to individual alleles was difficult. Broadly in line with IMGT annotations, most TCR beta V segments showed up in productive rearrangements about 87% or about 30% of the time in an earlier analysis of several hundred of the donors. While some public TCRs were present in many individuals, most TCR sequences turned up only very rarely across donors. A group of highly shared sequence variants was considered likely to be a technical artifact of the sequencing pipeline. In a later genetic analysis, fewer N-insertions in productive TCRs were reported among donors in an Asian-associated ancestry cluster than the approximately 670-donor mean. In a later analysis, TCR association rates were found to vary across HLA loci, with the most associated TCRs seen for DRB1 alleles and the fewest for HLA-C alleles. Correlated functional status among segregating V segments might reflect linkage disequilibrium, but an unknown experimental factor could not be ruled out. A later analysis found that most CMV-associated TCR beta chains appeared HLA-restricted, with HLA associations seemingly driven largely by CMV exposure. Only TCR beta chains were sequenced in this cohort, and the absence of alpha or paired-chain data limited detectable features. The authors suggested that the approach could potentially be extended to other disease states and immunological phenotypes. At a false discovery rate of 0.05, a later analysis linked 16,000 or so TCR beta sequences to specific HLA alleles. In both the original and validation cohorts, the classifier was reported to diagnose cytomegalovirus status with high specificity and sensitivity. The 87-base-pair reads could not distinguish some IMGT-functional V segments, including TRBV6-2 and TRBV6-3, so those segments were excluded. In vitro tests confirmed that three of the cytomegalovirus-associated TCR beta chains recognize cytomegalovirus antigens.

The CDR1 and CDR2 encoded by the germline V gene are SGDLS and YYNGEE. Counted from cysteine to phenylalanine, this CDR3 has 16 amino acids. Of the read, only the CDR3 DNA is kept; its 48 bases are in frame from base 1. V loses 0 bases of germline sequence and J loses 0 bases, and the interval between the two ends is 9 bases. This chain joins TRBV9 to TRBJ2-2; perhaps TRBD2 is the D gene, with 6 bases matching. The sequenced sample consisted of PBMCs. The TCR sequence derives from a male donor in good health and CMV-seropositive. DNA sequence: TGTGCCAGCAGCGTAGTGGGGACTCCGAACACCGGGGAGCTGTTTTTT. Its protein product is CASSVVGTPNTGELFF. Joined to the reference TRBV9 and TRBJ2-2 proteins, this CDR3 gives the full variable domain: DSGVTQTPKHLITATGQRVTLRCSPRSGDLSVYWYQQSLDQGLQFLIQYYNGEERAKGNILERFSAQQFPDLHSELNLSSLELGDSALYFCASSVVGTPNTGELFFGEGSRLTVL.